The TCR beta chain described here comes from a study of T cells in tuberculosis. Assay used: immunoSEQ multiplex PCR; TCRdb lists only in-frame clones, some missing. This sample yields about 22,000 clones, of which around 97% are seen a single time; about 6.3% belongs to the top ten. This CDR3 is 15 amino acids long. Trimming removed 1 base from V and 1 base from J, with 10 bases in between. Germline values: CDR1 MGHRA, CDR2 YSYEKL. The sequence was obtained from a donor aged 5-35 years with latent tuberculosis or without tuberculosis infection. This chain joins TRBV4-1 and TRBJ2-5; tentatively, D is TRBD1 (6 bases). The sample was PBMCs. As DNA, the CDR3 is TGCGCCAGCAGCCAAGTGGGACACACCCAAGAGACCCAGTACTTC. Translating it yields CASSQVGHTQETQYF.